This TCR beta chain was sequenced for a study of shared clonotypes between healthy human individuals. Study overall: CD4 naive and memory got three plates each, CD8 naive two, CD8 memory one.

V lost 0 bases to trimming and J lost 2 bases, with 14 bases between them. The germline V gene encodes CDR1 ENHRY and CDR2 SYGVKD. CDR3 size: 16 residues. Profiled with immunoSEQ multiplex PCR; TCRdb holds only in-frame clones, not every one. The repertoire holds around 2.1 million clones, with approximately 96% as singletons. The receptor was isolated from a man aged 18 to 35 in good health. V and J are TRBV10-3 and TRBJ2-7; a weak D match, TRBD1 (6 bases). Sequenced input: naive CD4+ T cells sorted from blood. Subset defined: CD45RA+ positively selected. CDR3 region: CAISESAARDTYEQYF. In nucleotides, the CDR3 is TGTGCCATCAGTGAGTCAGCGGCCAGGGACACCTACGAGCAGTACTTC.